This T cell receptor beta chain was documented in a study of cytomegalovirus exposure and HLA in healthy donors. General study findings and limits: Researchers reported that a few CMV-associated chains were confirmed in vitro as CMV antigen-specific. Per a later analysis, HLA-associated TCR beta chains showed more clonal expansion than other, equally common TCR beta chains.

PCR amplification relied on 60 Vbeta primers (plus 13 Jbeta primers). Assay: immunoSEQ multiplex PCR; the TCRdb copy retains only in-frame clones and omits some. The sample shows 150,000 or so clones, around three quarters of them seen only once. CDR3 length equals 13 residues. In germline, CDR1 is SGHTA, CDR2 FQGNSA. With 5 bases clipped from V and 7 bases from J, the junction kept 4 bases outside the gene matches. As regards this clone: Antigen unknown.

Input material: PBMCs. The clonotype originates from a man aged 35-49 years in good health and CMV-seropositive. V and J are TRBV7-2 and TRBJ1-2; the match to TRBD1 covers 10 bases. The CDR3 protein is CASSPGTGVGYTF. The CDR3 DNA reads TGTGCCAGCAGCCCCGGGACAGGGGTTGGCTACACCTTC.